The clone carrying this T cell receptor (beta chain) was observed a handful of times. As yet, its antigen is unknown. The record originates from a study of cytomegalovirus exposure and HLA in healthy donors. Study-level points and caveats: Cytomegalovirus association was listed for 150 to 200 TCR beta chains. A later analysis found first-cohort TCR clusters tended to co-occur in the 130 or so validation repertoires. Published work reported that the classifier diagnosed cytomegalovirus status with high specificity and sensitivity.

Germline V CDR1 and CDR2: SNHLY, FYNNEI. There are 15 residues in the CDR3. V lost 5 bases to trimming and J lost 8 bases, with 18 bases between them. Using immunoSEQ multiplex PCR, the repertoire was profiled, and TCRdb retains in-frame clones only, with some absent. The data contain about 200,000 clones, 84% of them singletons. This sequence originates from a woman aged 25 to 39 in good health and CMV-seropositive. The material sequenced was PBMCs. The V and J genes are TRBV2 and TRBJ2-2, with D perhaps TRBD1 (6 bases). The CDR3: CASSPYRGSRGELFF. For the CDR3, the DNA is TGTGCCAGCAGTCCCTATAGGGGGAGTAGAGGGGAGCTGTTTTTT.